This TCR beta chain was recovered during a study of blood T cell repertoires in COVID-19. Study information: Researchers got acute and convalescent COVID-19 samples from the United States, Italy and Spain. Sample material is recorded as cDNA or gDNA derived from T cells, B-cell-depleted T cells, or PBMCs.

Germline CDR1 and CDR2: SGHTA and FQGNSA. Trimming shortened V by 1 base and J by 6 bases, and 4 bases separated the two germline ends. The CDR3 is 12 amino acids. Original methodology: Estimation of nucleated cell counts was performed using reference gene primer amplification. The repertoire was sequenced with immunoSEQ multiplex PCR; TCRdb's copy has only in-frame clones and lacks some. That table gives V, J and clone size, and the DNA gave D and trimming. The table shows about 200,000 clones, with 82% occurring only once. One Seattle source followed patients from active infection through their disease course.

The chain recombines TRBV7-2 with TRBJ1-5; unclear D gene. The specimen sequenced was peripheral blood. The sequence came from a woman aged 80 or older with COVID-19, enrolled during active disease. The CDR3 DNA sequence: TGTGCCAGCAGCTTAGATCGTCAGCCCCAGCATTTT. It yields the protein CASSLDRQPQHF.